Detailed here is one TCR beta chain. The antigen it recognizes is unknown. Per-base quality was not reported, and no clone a single base away is much larger than it. The collaborating institutions used their own protocols to collect whole blood in K2EDTA tubes. For TCRbeta analysis, collaborators shipped samples as frozen whole blood, isolated PBMCs, or DNA extracted from either of those sample types. This entry is derived from a study of blood T cell repertoires in COVID-19 (dated by TCRdb to about 2020). Context from the whole study: Samples from collaborators originated in the United States, Italy and Spain and spanned both the acute and convalescent phases of COVID-19. Sample metadata almost always included a de-identified subject ID, COVID-19 status, age in years and sex. The material from the prospective study consisted of cDNA or gDNA derived from T cells, B-cell-depleted T cells, or PBMCs. The samples were drawn from the first 160 participants of the ongoing ImmuneRACE study and from over 950 subjects provided by 6 global collaborators. The repertoires were made available in a free public database intended to serve as a resource for research on the immune response to SARS-CoV-2. Where available, HLA class I and class II types were obtained from metadata supplied by the sample provider rather than from assay-based typing. The dataset comprised deeply sampled blood TCRbeta repertoires from subjects exposed to, actively infected with, or recovered from COVID-19. Results and caveats for the whole study, not just this receptor: The amount of clinical and demographic metadata varied by source and participant and was provided uncurated.

TCRbeta CDR3 regions were amplified from genomic DNA by means of the immunoSEQ Assay, a bias-controlled multiplex PCR. Under the source paper's analysis protocol: The number of nucleated cells in each sample was estimated from the amplification of reference gene primers within the assay. Sequence reads were collapsed and filtered to measure the absolute abundance of every unique TCRbeta CDR3 rearrangement. For each sample, productive Simpson clonality was calculated as the square root of Simpson's diversity index across productive rearrangements. TCRdb obtained this table from immuneACCESS and retained in-frame rearrangements with V and J assigned. These tables miss some clones; where compared with another copy, unresolved V genes account for less than half of the shortfall, and the remainder is unexplained. The DNA gave D and trimming, while V, J and clone size come from that table. The sample table records just under 300,000 clones; around 84% of these occur just once. The ten largest clones take up over 1% of the sample.

The CDR3 covers 15 residues, taking in both the cysteine and the phenylalanine. This entry keeps only the CDR3 DNA: 45 bases, framed from base 1. From V the trimming removes 5 bases and from J it removes 2 bases, while the gene matches leave 5 bases of the junction unaccounted for. In the germline V gene, CDR1 corresponds to SGHTA and CDR2 to FQGNSA. The chain uses TRBV7-2 and TRBJ1-2; 10 nucleotides in the junction match TRBD1. Sequencing was done on a sample of peripheral blood. The TCR sequence derives from a man between 65 and 80 years old with acute or convalescent COVID-19. This receptor has the CDR3 CASSLRQGANYGYTF. The base sequence is TGTGCCAGCAGCCTCAGACAGGGGGCAAACTATGGCTACACCTTC.